This TCR beta chain was recovered during a study of T cell changes during pregnancy in multiple sclerosis. The germline CDR1 and CDR2 sequences are SGHTA and FQGTGA. V lost 5 bases, J lost 0 bases, and 7 bases lay in between. The CDR3 is 13 amino acids. Assay: immunoSEQ multiplex PCR; the TCRdb copy retains only in-frame clones and omits some. The sample records about 39,000 clones, around 93% being singletons. The clonotype comes from a female donor with multiple sclerosis, enrolled in a pregnancy study. The chain is built from TRBV7-3 and TRBJ1-1; no definite D call. Sequencing was performed on CD8+ T cells from peripheral blood mononuclear cells, taken before pregnancy. This chain's CDR3 is CASSGHLNTEAFF. The CDR3 DNA sequence: TGTGCCAGCAGCGGGCATTTGAACACTGAAGCTTTCTTT.